Shown below are 7 T cell receptor beta chains from a single sample sequenced in a study of T cell responses to AZD1222 COVID-19 vaccine. Repertoires were generated with immunoSEQ multiplex PCR, while TCRdb's copy carries only in-frame clones and drops some. The data show 100,000 to 150,000 clones, with about nine tenths seen just once and about 17% held by the top ten. Specimen: peripheral blood, collected on day 0 of MenACWY control vaccination. The receptors here all came from an adult in good health.

The J gene is TRBJ2-7, the V gene TRBV28; D call uncertain. The V gene lost 5 bases and the J gene lost 3 bases, with 11 bases spanning the gap. Germline V gene sequence: CDR1 MDHEN, CDR2 SYDVKM. This CDR3 has 13 amino acids. The CDR3 sequence: CASSTFIGYEQYF. The CDR3 DNA reads as TGTGCCAGCAGTACCTTTATAGGCTACGAGCAGTACTTC.

The V gene is TRBV9, the J gene TRBJ2-2; D could derive from TRBD1 or TRBD2 (5 bases each). V was shortened by 0 bases and J by 5 bases, with 26 bases between the two germline ends. The CDR3 consists of 20 residues. CDR1 is SGDLS, CDR2 YYNGEE, per germline. The CDR3 coding sequence is TGTGCCAGCAGCGTAGTTGTTTGGGGACCCCGCTCACACCATACCGGGGAGCTGTTTTTT. This sequence encodes CASSVVVWGPRSHHTGELFF.

This clone was picked up one time. The chain employs TRBV7-9 and TRBJ2-7; D unresolved. V lost 1 base, J lost 2 bases, and 15 bases lay in between. The CDR3 is 16 residues long. Germline V gives CDR1 SEHNR, CDR2 FQNEAQ (reference sequence). CDR3 protein: CASSLEVAALPYEQYF. DNA of the CDR3: TGTGCCAGCAGCTTAGAAGTGGCGGCCCTCCCCTACGAGCAGTACTTC. The entire variable domain, with the rest obtained from reference TRBV7-9 and TRBJ2-7, is as follows: DTGVSQNPRHKITKRGQNVTFRCDPISEHNRLYWYRQTLGQGPEFLTYFQNEAQLEKSRLLSDRFSAERPKGSFSTLEIQRTEQGDSAMYLCASSLEVAALPYEQYFGPGTRLTVT.

This chain joins TRBV7-9 and TRBJ1-2; 9 nucleotides align to TRBD1. V was clipped by 5 bases and J by 13 bases; unmatched bases: 8. This CDR3 spans 12 amino acids. Germline values: CDR1 SEHNR, CDR2 FQNEAQ (reference sequence). CDR3: CASSPGDRAATF. CDR3 sequence (DNA): TGTGCCAGCAGCCCCGGGGACAGGGCGGCCACCTTC.

V gene TRBV27 combines with J gene TRBJ1-3, with TRBD1 matching 10 bases. CDR3 length: 16 amino acids. Trimming removed 5 bases from V and 0 bases from J; junction bases left unmatched: 4. The germline CDR1 and CDR2 sequences are MNHEY and SMNVEV (reference sequence). Here the CDR3 DNA reads TGTGCCAGCAGTGCGACAGGGGGCGTCTCTGGAAACACCATATATTTT. Amino acid sequence: CASSATGGVSGNTIYF.

Points on this clone: The same CDR3 is also encoded by other DNA sequences in this sample. The chain recombines TRBV5-1 with TRBJ1-6; the D is unclear. Deletions cut 0 bases from V and 10 bases from J, with 8 bases between. Per the germline V gene, CDR1 is SGHRS and CDR2 is YFSETQ. CDR3 size: 13 residues. In nucleotides, the CDR3 is TGCGCCAGCAGCTTGGCCGGGCGGTCACCCCTCCACTTT. The encoded protein is CASSLAGRSPLHF.

The chain has TRBV2 and TRBJ2-7; 8 bases line up with TRBD1. Losses at the gene ends were 5 bases for V and 0 bases for J; bases not matched to a gene: 3. Germline assignment: CDR1 SNHLY and CDR2 FYNNEI. The CDR3 runs 14 residues. CDR3 sequence reads: CASSPGQVSYEQYF. Written as DNA, the CDR3 is TGTGCCAGCAGTCCGGGACAGGTCTCCTACGAGCAGTACTTC.